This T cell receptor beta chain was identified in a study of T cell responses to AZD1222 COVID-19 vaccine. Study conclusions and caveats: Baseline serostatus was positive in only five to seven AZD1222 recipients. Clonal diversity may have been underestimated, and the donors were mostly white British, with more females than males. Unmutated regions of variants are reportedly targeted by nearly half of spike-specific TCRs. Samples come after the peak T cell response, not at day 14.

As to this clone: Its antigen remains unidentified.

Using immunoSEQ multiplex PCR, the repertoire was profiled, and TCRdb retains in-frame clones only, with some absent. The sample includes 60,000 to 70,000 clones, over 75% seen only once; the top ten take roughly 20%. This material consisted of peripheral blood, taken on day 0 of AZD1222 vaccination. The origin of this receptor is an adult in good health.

CDR3 residues: CASSSSHLWVDYGYTF. The CDR3 DNA is TGTGCCAGCAGCTCTTCCCACCTATGGGTTGACTATGGCTACACCTTC. The V call is TRBV5-6, the J call TRBJ1-2; D gene uncertain. Germline CDR1 reads SGHDT; CDR2 reads YYEEEE. Trimming left V 3 bases short and J 3 bases short, with 18 bases between. CDR3 length: 16 residues.